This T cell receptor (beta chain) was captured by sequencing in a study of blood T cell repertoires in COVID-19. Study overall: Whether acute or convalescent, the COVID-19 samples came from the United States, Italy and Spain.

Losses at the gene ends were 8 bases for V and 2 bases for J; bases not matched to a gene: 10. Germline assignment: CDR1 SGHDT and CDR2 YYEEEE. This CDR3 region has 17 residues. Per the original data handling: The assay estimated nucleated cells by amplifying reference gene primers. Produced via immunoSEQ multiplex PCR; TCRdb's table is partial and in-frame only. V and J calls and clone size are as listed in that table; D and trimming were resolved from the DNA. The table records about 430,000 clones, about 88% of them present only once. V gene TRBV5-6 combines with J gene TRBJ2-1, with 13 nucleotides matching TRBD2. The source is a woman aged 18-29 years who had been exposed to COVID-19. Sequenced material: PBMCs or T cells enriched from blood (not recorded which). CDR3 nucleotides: TGTGCCAGTTTCAAACCGGGACTAGCGGGACCCTACAATGAGCAGTTCTTC. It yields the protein CASFKPGLAGPYNEQFF.